A single sample gave rise to the 27 T cell receptor beta chains below, sequenced in a study of blood T cell repertoires in COVID-19. The assay was immunoSEQ multiplex PCR, and TCRdb's table has in-frame clones only and misses some. The sample contains 360,000 or so clones, roughly 84% of which appear only once. Sequencing was performed on PBMCs or T cells enriched from blood (not recorded which). These receptors originate from a woman aged 25 to 39 who had recovered from COVID-19.

This clone was counted between two and nine times. The chain links TRBV27 to TRBJ1-4, with D possibly matching TRBD1 (6 bases). Looked up from germline, CDR1 is MNHEY and CDR2 is SMNVEV (reference sequence). Between the trimmed V and J ends, which lost 4 bases and 7 bases, there was a span of 10 bases. The CDR3 loop spans 13 amino acids. The CDR3 is CASSSQGSEKLFF. In nucleotides, the CDR3 is TGTGCCAGCAGTTCCCAGGGGAGTGAAAAACTGTTTTTT.

Written as DNA, the CDR3 is TGTGCCACCAGACAGGGCTTTGCCGGGGAGCTGTTTTTT. Encoded protein: CATRQGFAGELFF. This chain connects TRBV24-1 to TRBJ2-2; D possibly corresponds to TRBD1 (6 bases). This CDR3 comprises 13 residues. Trimming shortened V by 7 bases and J by 6 bases, and 11 bases separated the two germline ends. Germline V gene data show CDR1 as KGHDR and CDR2 as SFDVKD.

J is TRBJ2-5 and V is TRBV7-3, with 9 positions matching TRBD2. J lost 1 base, V lost 5 bases, and 14 bases had no gene match. The germline V gene encodes CDR1 SGHTA and CDR2 FQGTGA. The CDR3 length is 18 residues. In nucleotides, the CDR3 is TGTGCCAGCAGCCCGCAGGGGCGGGGGGGCCCCCGCCAAGAGACCCAGTACTTC. This sequence encodes CASSPQGRGGPRQETQYF.

The chain combines TRBV7-9 with TRBJ2-1, with no clear D. This CDR3 is built from 14 residues. Trimming took 5 bases from V and 4 from J, leaving 12 bases between them. The V gene's germline CDR1 is SEHNR and CDR2 FQNEAQ (reference sequence). Here the CDR3 DNA reads TGTGCCAGCAGCGCCCAGGCCTCTTACAATGAGCAGTTCTTC. As protein: CASSAQASYNEQFF.

The chain employs TRBV29-1 and TRBJ2-3, with 9 positions matching TRBD1. The V and J ends lost 1 base and 2 bases, in that order; junction bases with no gene match: 1. CDR3 length: 14 amino acids. Per the germline V gene, CDR1 is SQVTM and CDR2 is ANQGSEA. The CDR3 is CSVEGDRATDTQYF. In DNA, the CDR3 is TGCAGCGTTGAAGGGGACAGGGCCACAGATACGCAGTATTTT.

The chain combines TRBV5-1 with TRBJ2-5; 12 bases match TRBD2. There are 17 residues in the CDR3. CDR1 and CDR2 from the germline V gene are SGHRS and YFSETQ. J was trimmed by 5 bases and V by 1 base; bases with no gene match: 9. CDR3 protein: CASSLSLAGGRHETQYF. In DNA, the CDR3 is TGCGCCAGCAGCTTGAGTCTAGCGGGGGGGCGGCATGAGACCCAGTACTTC.

This chain connects TRBV6-5 to TRBJ1-2, with 8 bases matching TRBD1. J was trimmed by 7 bases and V by 2 bases; bases with no gene match: 6. The CDR3 is 14 amino acids. The germline CDR1 and CDR2 sequences are MNHEY and SVGAGI. The CDR3 sequence is CASSYDRGWGGYTF. CDR3 nucleotide sequence: TGTGCCAGCAGTTACGACAGGGGTTGGGGTGGCTACACCTTC.

The chain employs TRBV7-9 and TRBJ1-2, with D hard to call. V was cut by 1 base and J by 4 bases, with 10 bases left in between. The CDR3 totals 14 residues. CDR1 is SEHNR and CDR2 is FQNEAQ in the germline V gene (reference sequence). This CDR3 reads CASSLVAGGYGYTF. The DNA of the CDR3 is TGTGCCAGCAGCTTAGTGGCAGGAGGCTATGGCTACACCTTC.

The CDR3 nucleotides are TGTGCCATCAGCCCGCCCCGACAGAGGAACACTGAAGCTTTCTTT. Translating it yields CAISPPRQRNTEAFF. This rearrangement joins TRBV10-3 to TRBJ1-1; D possibly corresponds to TRBD1 (5 bases). This CDR3 is built from 15 residues. CDR1 and CDR2 from the germline V gene are ENHRY and SYGVKD. V was trimmed by 6 bases and J by 1 base, leaving 15 bases between them.

This clone has a single count. CDR3 DNA: TGCGCCAGCAGCGCGGGGTCCTATAATTCACCCCTCCACTTT. It is translated as CASSAGSYNSPLHF. The V and J genes are TRBV4-1 and TRBJ1-6, with no clear D. CDR3 length: 14 amino acids. Germline-derived CDR1 and CDR2 are MGHRA and YSYEKL. V lost 5 bases and J lost 1, with 6 bases in between.

The chain carries TRBV7-3 and TRBJ2-1; 7 nucleotides align to TRBD2. The germline V gene has CDR1 SGHTA and CDR2 FQGTGA. The J segment lost 3 bases and the V segment lost 3 bases, leaving 5 bases of the junction unmatched. The CDR3 is 15 amino acids. The CDR3 DNA reads as TGTGCCAGCAGCTTGGCGGGGGAGATCTACAATGAGCAGTTCTTC. This encodes CASSLAGEIYNEQFF.

This clone has only one observation. The chain is built from TRBV25-1 and TRBJ2-3, with 8 bases fitting TRBD2. CDR3 length: 15 residues. The V gene's germline CDR1 is MGHDK and CDR2 SYGVNS. The trim removed 9 bases at V and 4 bases at J, leaving 12 bases unmatched. CDR3 in amino acids: CASSYPSGGADTQYF. In nucleotides, the CDR3 is TGTGCCAGTTCTTACCCGAGCGGGGGTGCAGATACGCAGTATTTT.

The chain has TRBV30 and TRBJ1-5; D uncertain. Trimming took off 2 bases at V and 0 bases at J, with 17 bases between the two ends. The CDR3 is 17 residues long. From germline, CDR1 is GTSNPN and CDR2 SVGIG (reference sequence). The CDR3 DNA reads TGTGCCTGGAGTACTGGTGCGGGGAGCTATAGCAATCAGCCCCAGCATTTT. It codes for CAWSTGAGSYSNQPQHF.

V usage is TRBV9 and J usage is TRBJ2-1, with 11 positions matching TRBD2. The CDR3 totals 16 residues. In germline, CDR1 is SGDLS, CDR2 YYNGEE. Trimming removed 4 bases from V and 4 bases from J; junction bases left unmatched: 7. The DNA of the CDR3 is TGTGCCAGCAGCCCCGGGACTAGCGGAGCATACAATGAGCAGTTCTTC. It encodes CASSPGTSGAYNEQFF.

The J gene is TRBJ1-4, the V gene TRBV6-6; 10 bases match TRBD1. The germline V gene has CDR1 MNHNY and CDR2 SVGAGI (reference sequence). This CDR3 has 15 residues. The ends lost 4 bases at V and 8 bases at J; junction bases unmatched: 7. Written as DNA, the CDR3 is TGTGCCAGCAGTTTCAGACAGGGGGCTGGGGAAAAACTGTTTTTT. This codes for CASSFRQGAGEKLFF.

About this clone itself: This sample also contains other DNA sequences that code for the same CDR3. V gene TRBV11-2 combines with J gene TRBJ2-1; possibly TRBD2 for D (5 bases). The CDR3 has 13 amino acids. The germline gives CDR1 SGHAT, CDR2 FQNNGV. V shed 1 base and J shed 10 bases, with 11 bases lying between them. CDR3 sequence: CASSLALAGEQFF. The CDR3 region has the DNA TGTGCCAGCAGCTTAGCGCTAGCCGGGGAGCAGTTCTTC.

The chain combines TRBV13 with TRBJ2-1; D is perhaps TRBD2 (5 bases). The V gene lost 5 bases and the J gene lost 6 bases, with 14 bases spanning the gap. This CDR3 has 14 residues. Germline-derived CDR1 and CDR2 are PRHDT and FYEKMQ (reference sequence). The CDR3 sequence: CASSARLAGNEQFF. The CDR3, as DNA: TGTGCCAGCAGCGCCCGGCTAGCTGGCAATGAGCAGTTCTTC. Together with reference TRBV13 and TRBJ2-1, the CDR3 gives the full variable domain: AAGVIQSPRHLIKEKRETATLKCYPIPRHDTVYWYQQGPGQDPQFLISFYEKMQSDKGSIPDRFSAQQFSDYHSELNMSSLELGDSALYFCASSARLAGNEQFFGPGTRLTVL.

The chain couples TRBV29-1 to TRBJ2-7, with 9 bases matching TRBD1. From germline, CDR1 is SQVTM and CDR2 ANQGSEA. CDR3 length: 14 amino acids. The CDR3 here is CTAAEGTGPYEQYF. The CDR3 region has the DNA TGCACCGCAGCGGAGGGGACAGGGCCCTACGAGCAGTACTTC.

This chain joins TRBV6-1 and TRBJ1-5; 8 bases map to TRBD1. The junction had 2 bases not matched to a gene; V was cut back by 2 bases and J by 2 bases. CDR3 length equals 15 residues. In germline, CDR1 is MNHNS, CDR2 SASEGT. CDR3 nucleotide sequence: TGTGCCAGCAGTGAACAGGGGGCGGGCAATCAGCCCCAGCATTTT. It is translated as CASSEQGAGNQPQHF.

The CDR3 DNA is TGTGCCAGCAGTGAAATCCCTAGCGCGGGATACGAGCAGTACTTC. Protein sequence: CASSEIPSAGYEQYF. The genes are TRBV2 and TRBJ2-7; D might be TRBD2 (6 bases). CDR3 length: 15 amino acids. The germline CDR1 and CDR2 sequences are SNHLY and FYNNEI. V was trimmed by 2 bases and J by 4 bases, leaving 15 bases between them.

The chain employs TRBV6-5 and TRBJ1-1, with D tentatively TRBD1 (6 bases). Trimming cost V 5 bases and J 1 base, with 14 bases left between them. The CDR3 runs to 15 residues. The V gene's germline CDR1 is MNHEY and CDR2 SVGAGI. CDR3 DNA sequence: TGTGCCAGCAGTCGCGCCGGGACACGGAACACTGAAGCTTTCTTT. Its protein product is CASSRAGTRNTEAFF.

The gene calls are TRBV12-3 or TRBV12-4 and TRBJ2-5, with D possibly being TRBD2 (5 bases). Trimming took off 3 bases at V and 0 bases at J, with 5 bases between the two ends. The CDR3 runs 13 residues. The CDR3 coding sequence is TGTGCCAGCAGTTTCGGGAACCAAGAGACCCAGTACTTC. Amino acid sequence: CASSFGNQETQYF.

The chain employs TRBV10-3 and TRBJ1-3, with D tentatively TRBD1 (5 bases). Trimming shortened V by 0 bases and J by 6 bases, and 15 bases separated the two germline ends. Germline V gives CDR1 ENHRY, CDR2 SYGVKD. This CDR3 comprises 16 residues. In DNA, the CDR3 is TGTGCCATCAGTGAGTCCCCAGGGCATGGTGAAAACACCATATATTTT. Its translation is CAISESPGHGENTIYF.

The rearrangement uses TRBV5-1 and TRBJ2-7; no clear D gene. From germline, CDR1 is SGHRS and CDR2 YFSETQ. V lost 0 bases and J 1 base, leaving 11 bases between the germline ends. The CDR3 runs 15 residues. The CDR3 is CASSLALGKSYEQYF. Written as DNA, the CDR3 is TGCGCCAGCAGCTTGGCATTGGGCAAGTCCTACGAGCAGTACTTC.

CDR3 in DNA: TGTGCCAGCAGCTCGGGAGTCGACGGTGAGCAGTTCTTC. Translated, it gives CASSSGVDGEQFF. V is TRBV5-4 and J is TRBJ2-1; possible D gene TRBD2, 6 bases. Trimming removed 3 bases from V and 9 bases from J, with 13 bases in between. CDR1 and CDR2 from the germline V gene are SGHNT and YYREEE (reference sequence). CDR3 size: 13 residues.

This chain uses TRBV3-1 (or the pseudogene TRBV3-2) with TRBJ1-3; unclear D gene. Germline V gene lookup returns CDR1 LGHDT and CDR2 YNNKEL (reference sequence). The ends were cut back, 3 bases at V and 7 bases at J, with 13 bases in the middle. There are 14 residues in the CDR3. The CDR3 DNA is TGTGCCAGCAGCCAGTCACAAGAGGGTAACACCATATATTTT. It translates to CASSQSQEGNTIYF.

The CDR3 DNA sequence: TGTGCCACCAGGGACAGGGGGCTTCGAGAGACCCAGTACTTC. Translating it yields CATRDRGLRETQYF. J is TRBJ2-5 and V is TRBV6-5; TRBD1 matches at 12 bases. The CDR3 covers 14 residues. Germline trimming cut 10 bases from V and 4 bases from J; bases unmatched to any gene: 7. CDR1 is MNHEY, CDR2 SVGAGI, per germline.